A single sample gave rise to the 29 T cell receptor beta chains below, sequenced in a study. From the 5' RACE reads, TCRdb called clonotypes with MiXCR, one entry per CDR3 protein. This table holds 50,000 to 65,000 distinct CDR3 sequences, about 20% found once. Tregs were sorted as CD4+CD25+CD127-/low cells. The sequencing input was tumor-infiltrating Tregs sorted from the breast tumor. These receptor sequences come from a female donor with breast cancer.

V and J are TRBV5-5 and TRBJ2-7; D may be TRBD1 (7 bases). The CDR3 contains 14 residues. CDR1 is SGHKS and CDR2 is YYEKEE in the germline V gene (reference sequence). The ends were cut back, 1 base at V and 2 bases at J, with 10 bases in the middle. CDR3 DNA sequence: TGTGCCAGCAGCTTGCAGGGGGGAGCCTACGAGCAGTACTTC. It encodes CASSLQGGAYEQYF.

The table lists this clonotype with many counts. The chain employs TRBV20-1 and TRBJ2-3; 10 nucleotides align to TRBD2. J was trimmed by 1 base and V by 5 bases; bases with no gene match: 3. The germline CDR1 and CDR2 sequences are DFQATT and SNEGSKA (reference sequence). CDR3 length equals 14 residues. The CDR3 is CSAWTSGRTDTQYF. In DNA, the CDR3 is TGCAGTGCTTGGACTAGCGGACGCACAGATACGCAGTATTTT.

The V call is TRBV3-1, the J call TRBJ1-5; D might be TRBD1 (5 bases). With 6 bases removed from V and 5 bases from J, the gap between germline ends came to 17 bases. Germline assignment: CDR1 LGHDT and CDR2 YNNKEL (reference sequence). CDR3 length equals 15 residues. CDR3 region: CASSGTPEGDQPQHF. In DNA form, the CDR3 reads TGTGCCAGCAGTGGGACGCCCGAAGGGGATCAGCCCCAGCATTTT.

The genes are TRBV6-5 and TRBJ1-1, with a tentative D call TRBD1 (5 bases). The ends were cut back, 2 bases at V and 8 bases at J, with 9 bases in the middle. The CDR3 extends over 12 amino acids. CDR1 and CDR2 from the germline V gene are MNHEY and SVGAGI. CDR3 DNA sequence: TGTGCCAGCAGTTACGAGGCAGGGGAAGCTTTCTTT. As protein: CASSYEAGEAFF.

The J gene is TRBJ1-2, the V gene TRBV4-1; D remains ambiguous. The germline CDR1 and CDR2 sequences are MGHRA and YSYEKL. The CDR3 runs to 16 residues. The V end lost 0 bases, the J end lost 0 bases, and 11 bases lay between the germline ends. The CDR3 DNA follows: TGCGCCAGCAGCCAAGATAGGGCGGTCGCTAACTATGGCTACACCTTC. This translates into CASSQDRAVANYGYTF.

This clonotype was detected a few times. The V call is TRBV7-2, the J call TRBJ2-3, with 11 positions matching TRBD2. The V gene end was trimmed by 3 bases and the J gene end by 6 bases; junction bases not matched to a gene: 11. Germline CDR1 and CDR2: SGHTA and FQGNSA. CDR3 length: 17 amino acids. DNA for the CDR3: TGTGCCAGCAGCTTCTTACCTGTTAGCGGGAGGGCGGATACGCAGTATTTT. It translates to CASSFLPVSGRADTQYF.

This clonotype was counted ten times or more. The chain joins TRBV20-1 to TRBJ1-2, with 8 bases aligning to TRBD1. CDR1 and CDR2 from the germline V gene are DFQATT and SNEGSKA (reference sequence). Trimming took 0 bases from V and 4 from J; bases not matched to a gene: 10. There are 16 residues in the CDR3. CDR3 in DNA: TGCAGTGCTAGAGATTGGGGACAGGAGGTGGGCTATGGCTACACCTTC. Its translation: CSARDWGQEVGYGYTF.

V gene TRBV7-9 combines with J gene TRBJ2-3, with 8 bases identical to TRBD1. The CDR3 is made up of 15 amino acids. J was trimmed by 3 bases and V by 2 bases; bases with no gene match: 4. The germline V gene has CDR1 SEHNR and CDR2 FQNEAQ (reference sequence). The CDR3 DNA is TGTGCCAGCAGCTTAAGGACAGGGTTAACAGATACGCAGTATTTT. As protein: CASSLRTGLTDTQYF.

Of note for this clonotype: The junction differs from germline at one of its ends, possibly a read error. The chain is built from TRBV7-7 and TRBJ2-1; D may be TRBD1 (5 bases). Germline V lookup: CDR1 SSHAT, CDR2 FNYEAQ (reference sequence). The CDR3 covers 18 residues. This CDR3 is CASSLGQARTGDYNEQFF. In DNA form, the CDR3 reads TGTGCTAGCAGCTTGGGGCAGGCTCGAACTGGGGATTACAATGAGCAGTTCTTC.

This chain's CDR3 is CSVTPGQGAYEQYF. The DNA for the CDR3 is TGCAGCGTCACACCGGGACAGGGGGCATACGAGCAGTACTTC. The genes are TRBV29-1 and TRBJ2-7; 12 nucleotides agree with TRBD1. Per germline, CDR1 SQVTM and CDR2 ANQGSEA. With 6 bases clipped from V and 4 bases from J, the junction kept 7 bases outside the gene matches. The CDR3 runs 14 residues.

For this clonotype: Possible read error: a much larger clone is one base away. V is TRBV20-1 and J is TRBJ2-1, with D perhaps assigned TRBD1 or TRBD2 (5 bases each). CDR1 and CDR2 (germline): DFQATT, SNEGSKA (reference sequence). The CDR3 covers 12 residues. CDR3 nucleotide sequence: TGCAGTGCCGAAGGGACCTTAAATGAGCAGATCTTC. It is translated as CSAEGTLNEQIF.

The CDR3 here is CASSKIQGTEAFF. The CDR3 DNA sequence: TGTGCCAGCTCAAAAATCCAGGGCACTGAAGCTTTCTTT. The rearrangement uses TRBV18 and TRBJ1-1; a weak D match, TRBD1 (5 bases). The CDR3 totals 13 residues. Per germline, CDR1 KGHSH and CDR2 LQKENI. V was clipped by 5 bases and J by 4 bases, with 11 bases between them.

There are a few counts of this clonotype. The rearrangement uses TRBV12-3 or TRBV12-4 and TRBJ1-5; 10 nucleotides match TRBD1. The CDR3 extends over 18 amino acids. V shed 6 bases and J 2 bases; nucleotides not matched to a gene: 13. CDR3 sequence reads: CASSPMTGGEGGNQPQHF. The CDR3 bases are TGTGCCAGCAGCCCTATGACAGGGGGCGAGGGGGGCAATCAGCCCCAGCATTTT.

V usage is TRBV4-1 and J usage is TRBJ2-1; D remains unclear. V lost 0 bases, J lost 7 bases, and 7 bases lay in between. Germline CDR1 and CDR2: MGHRA and YSYEKL. This CDR3 has 13 amino acids. CDR3 protein: CASSQELWNEQFF. CDR3 nucleotides: TGCGCCAGCAGCCAAGAACTGTGGAATGAGCAGTTCTTC.

This clonotype appeared a few times. The chain joins TRBV4-1 to TRBJ1-4; D unclear. Between the trimmed V and J ends, which lost 0 bases and 2 bases, there was a span of 13 bases. Germline-derived CDR1 and CDR2 are MGHRA and YSYEKL. This CDR3 comprises 17 residues. The CDR3 protein is CASSQDGQSGTNEKLFF. The CDR3 DNA is TGCGCCAGCAGCCAAGATGGTCAGTCTGGCACTAATGAAAAACTGTTTTTT.

The rearrangement joins TRBV28 to TRBJ1-2; 7 bases align to TRBD1. Germline V gene lookup returns CDR1 MDHEN and CDR2 SYDVKM. V shed 5 bases and J 5 bases; nucleotides not matched to a gene: 2. The CDR3 length is 12 residues. CDR3 bases: TGTGCCAGCAGTGGGACAGTTTATGGCTACACCTTC. Translation gives CASSGTVYGYTF.

Turning to this clonotype: At one end the junction does not follow the germline gene, possibly because of a read error. The chain is built from TRBV28 and TRBJ2-6; D gene ambiguous. The CDR3 length is 15 residues. Germline lookup yields CDR1 MDHEN and CDR2 SYDVKM. The DNA for the CDR3 is TGTGCCGGCAGTTTAAGAGGCTCTGGGGCCAACGTCCTGACTTTC. The encoded protein is CAGSLRGSGANVLTF. The full variable domain, rest sourced from reference TRBV28 and TRBJ2-6, is DVKVTQSSRYLVKRTGEKVFLECVQDMDHENMFWYRQDPGLGLRLIYFSYDVKMKEKGDIPEGYSVSREKKERFSLILESASTNQTSMYLCAGSLRGSGANVLTFGAGSRLTVL.

This clonotype was seen a few times. The rearrangement links TRBV5-1 to TRBJ2-1; 12 nucleotides align to TRBD2. V lost 8 bases and J lost 9; bases outside the gene matches: 9. This CDR3 comprises 14 residues. Germline values: CDR1 SGHRS, CDR2 YFSETQ. Here the CDR3 DNA reads TGCGCCAGTTATACTAGCGGGAGGTTTCGTGAGCAGTTCTTC. Translated, it gives CASYTSGRFREQFF.

The gene calls are TRBV24-1 and TRBJ2-1; D is ambiguous. Germline loops: CDR1 KGHDR, CDR2 SFDVKD. This CDR3 spans 15 amino acids. V was shortened by 4 bases and J by 5 bases, with 14 bases between the two germline ends. The CDR3 here is CATSDSQDVNNEQFF. The CDR3 nucleotides are TGTGCCACCAGTGACTCCCAGGATGTTAACAATGAGCAGTTCTTC.

In its sample, this clonotype was seen many times. The chain couples TRBV20-1 to TRBJ2-1; TRBD2 aligns across 7 bases. This CDR3 is 14 amino acids long. Germline values: CDR1 DFQATT, CDR2 SNEGSKA (reference sequence). V was clipped by 3 bases and J by 9 bases; unmatched bases: 11. In DNA, the CDR3 is TGCAGTGCTAGCGTTCGCGGGAGAGGTGGTGAGCAGTTCTTC. Residues: CSASVRGRGGEQFF.

The genes are TRBV20-1 and TRBJ1-1, with D unclear. The CDR3 contains 11 residues. Germline values: CDR1 DFQATT, CDR2 SNEGSKA (reference sequence). Trimming cost V 6 bases and J 6 bases, with 11 bases left between them. CDR3 protein: CSAKINSEAFF. CDR3 DNA sequence: TGCAGTGCCAAGATAAATTCTGAAGCTTTCTTT.

The gene calls are TRBV18 and TRBJ1-6; tentatively, D is TRBD1 (5 bases). Trimming removed 4 bases at V and 3 bases at J, with 10 bases between. CDR1 is KGHSH and CDR2 is LQKENI in the germline V gene. This CDR3 has 15 amino acids. CDR3 loop: CASSLTGDYNSPLHF. As DNA, the CDR3 is TGTGCCAGCTCACTAACGGGGGACTATAATTCACCCCTCCACTTT.

This clonotype showed up just a few times. V and J are TRBV6-1 and TRBJ1-6; D gene unclear. Germline V CDR1 and CDR2: MNHNS, SASEGT. V lost 1 base to trimming and J lost 9 bases, with 7 bases between them. The CDR3 consists of 13 residues. DNA for the CDR3: TGTGCCAGCAGTGAAGGCCCACTTTCACCCCTCCACTTT. It encodes CASSEGPLSPLHF.

The rearrangement links TRBV20-1 to TRBJ2-3, with D perhaps TRBD1 or TRBD2 (6 bases each). Germline lookup yields CDR1 DFQATT and CDR2 SNEGSKA (reference sequence). V was clipped by 3 bases and J by 1 base, with 14 bases between them. This CDR3 region has 15 residues. For the CDR3, the DNA is TGCAGTGCTAGTGTGCGGGACACTGGCACAGATACGCAGTATTTT. Protein: CSASVRDTGTDTQYF.

The V and J genes are TRBV6-5 and TRBJ1-1; no clear D. Germline V lookup: CDR1 MNHEY, CDR2 SVGAGI. The V and J ends lost 5 bases and 4 bases respectively, with 8 bases between them. The CDR3 loop spans 12 amino acids. In DNA form, the CDR3 reads TGTGCCAGCAGTAAACATAGCACTGAAGCTTTCTTT. Protein product: CASSKHSTEAFF.

The V call is TRBV3-1, the J call TRBJ2-7; the D is unclear. V was trimmed by 0 bases and J by 2 bases, leaving 5 bases between them. From germline, CDR1 is LGHDT and CDR2 YNNKEL (reference sequence). The CDR3 extends over 13 amino acids. This CDR3 reads CASSQDRAYEQYF. In DNA, the CDR3 is TGTGCCAGCAGCCAAGATCGGGCCTACGAGCAGTACTTC.

The chain combines TRBV2 with TRBJ1-1; perhaps TRBD1 as D (6 bases). The CDR3 is made up of 13 amino acids. Germline assignment: CDR1 SNHLY and CDR2 FYNNEI. V lost 7 bases and J lost 2, with 11 bases in between. CDR3 protein: CASKDSLNTEAFF. The CDR3 DNA reads as TGTGCCAGCAAGGACAGCCTTAACACTGAAGCTTTCTTT. The complete variable domain, with remaining parts taken from reference TRBV2 and TRBJ1-1, reads EPEVTQTPSHQVTQMGQEVILRCVPISNHLYFYWYRQILGQKVEFLVSFYNNEISEKSEIFDDQFSVERPDGSNFTLKIRSTKLEDSAMYFCASKDSLNTEAFFGQGTRLTVV.

In the case of this clonotype: A much larger clone is a single base away; this may be a read error. The rearrangement links TRBV7-2 to TRBJ1-6; D remains ambiguous. Trimming removed 8 bases from V and 9 bases from J, with 17 bases in between. CDR3 length: 14 amino acids. Per germline, CDR1 SGHTA and CDR2 FQGNSA. The CDR3 bases are TGTGCCAGCCGCCTGGAGGCGAAGTCTTCACCCCTCCACTTT. Its translation is CASRLEAKSSPLHF.

This clonotype was observed a few times. The chain combines TRBV7-2 with TRBJ2-5, with 10 bases aligning to TRBD2. Germline lookup yields CDR1 SGHTA and CDR2 FQGNSA. The CDR3 is 13 amino acids. J was trimmed by 6 bases and V by 5 bases; bases with no gene match: 3. The CDR3 is CASSRTSGQTQYF. The CDR3 DNA reads as TGTGCCAGCAGCCGGACTAGCGGACAGACCCAGTACTTC.